These T cell receptor beta chains were read from a single sample in a study of technical replicates of blood from a few donors. The method was immunoSEQ multiplex PCR; TCRdb's version includes in-frame clones alone and lacks a portion of them. In the table there are fewer than 100,000 clones, around 95% of which are singletons. Sequenced input: T cells isolated from PBMCs. Receptors were obtained from a human donor in good health. The CDR3 runs from the conserved cysteine through the conserved F or W. A D gene is named only where the DNA matches it firmly. The size entry is marked missing in some rows and otherwise reads once, few, many or a size class.

>-|TRBV15|TRBD1|TRBJ2-7
CATTRDRAHDEQYF
TGTGCCACCACGAGGGACAGGGCCCACGACGAGCAGTACTTC
>-|TRBV27|-|TRBJ2-7
CASNRGGADSYEQYF
TGTGCCAGCAACAGGGGGGGGGCCGACTCTTACGAGCAGTACTTC
>-|TRBV11-2|TRBD1|TRBJ1-1
CASSPFRDRNTEAFF
TGTGCCAGCAGCCCTTTCCGGGACAGGAACACTGAAGCTTTCTTT
>-|TRBV28|-|TRBJ2-1
CASRYQWGHTHPYNEQFF
TGTGCCAGCAGGTACCAATGGGGGCACACACATCCTTACAATGAGCAGTTCTTC
>-|TRBV7-2|-|TRBJ2-7
CASSLGAGYEQYF
TGTGCCAGCAGCTTAGGGGCGGGCTACGAGCAGTACTTC
>-|TRBV18|-|TRBJ2-1
CASSPFGGDEQFF
TGTGCCAGCTCACCGTTCGGCGGGGATGAGCAGTTCTTC
>-|TRBV11-1|-|TRBJ2-7
CASSLDMSYEQYF
TGTGCCAGCAGCTTAGACATGTCTTACGAGCAGTACTTC
>-|TRBV5-4|-|TRBJ2-5
CASSLGRRGATGFWETQYF
TGTGCCAGCAGCTTGGGTAGACGGGGGGCGACGGGATTCTGGGAGACCCAGTACTTC
>-|TRBV4-1|TRBD1|TRBJ2-7
CASSQDWTGAYEQYF
TGCGCCAGCAGCCAAGACTGGACAGGAGCTTACGAGCAGTACTTC
>-|TRBV20-1|-|TRBJ2-1
CSATSDEQFF
TGCAGTGCTACCTCCGATGAGCAGTTCTTC
>-|TRBV27|TRBD1|TRBJ2-1
CASTGTGGFQVYNEQFF
TGTGCCAGCACCGGGACAGGGGGTTTTCAGGTCTACAATGAGCAGTTCTTC
>-|TRBV2|-|TRBJ2-1
CASSVRRGSYASSYNEQFF
TGTGCCAGCAGTGTGCGAAGGGGCAGTTACGCGAGCTCCTACAATGAGCAGTTCTTC
>-|TRBV5-1|-|TRBJ2-6
CASSLDGGTGANVLTF
TGCGCCAGCAGCTTGGACGGGGGTACTGGGGCCAACGTCCTGACTTTC
>few|TRBV28|TRBD1|TRBJ2-2
CASVDRGTGELFF
TGTGCCAGCGTAGACAGGGGCACCGGGGAGCTGTTTTTT
>once|TRBV19|TRBD2|TRBJ2-7
CASSWRERIYEQYF
TGTGCCAGTAGTTGGCGGGAGAGGATTTACGAGCAGTACTTC